This T cell receptor beta chain was recovered during a study of post-analysis software for immune sequencing data. Notes on the study in general: Controls showed lower frequencies than patients for several TRBV segments, and TRBV5-6, TRBV5-1 and TRBV20-1 were among these.

The sample holds many counts of this clonotype. Its target is not known. The CDR3 sequence is 15 residues long. V dropped 6 bases and J dropped 7; count of bases not matched to a gene: 12. Prepared libraries of TCR beta cDNA carried unique molecular identifiers. TCRdb ran MiXCR on the PCR reads and lists one entry per CDR3 protein. In the table there are roughly 700,000 distinct CDR3 sequences, 25% to 30% of which are singletons. The chain uses TRBV12-3 or TRBV12-4 and TRBJ2-1; 7 bases line up with TRBD2. Sequenced sample: blood. This clonotype originated in a girl aged 10 to 17 with multiple sclerosis. CDR3 loop: CASRSRRESGNEQFF. In DNA, the CDR3 is TGTGCCAGCAGGTCGAGGCGGGAGTCCGGAAATGAGCAGTTCTTC.